This TCR beta chain was recovered during a study of esophageal squamous cell carcinoma under preoperative chemotherapy. Study findings and constraints: Clonal contraction, more than amplification, hit abundant clones after paclitaxel-nedaplatin.

The sample's time point: before preoperative PTX-NDP chemotherapy. Trimming took off 0 bases at V and 5 bases at J, with 11 bases between the two ends. This CDR3 contains 15 residues. Per germline, CDR1 MNHEY and CDR2 SMNVEV (reference sequence). Each CDR3 protein is one row after TCRdb ran MiXCR on the PCR reads. The table includes about 30,000 distinct CDR3 sequences, approximately 50% detected once. This clonotype was counted many times. What it binds is not known. The chain combines TRBV27 with TRBJ2-1; TRBD2 might be the D (6 bases). The specimen was obtained from a patient given preoperative chemotherapy. The clonotype originates from a human donor with esophageal squamous cell carcinoma. The donor label of this sample is uncertain. CDR3: CASSLSLGLNNEQFF. The DNA of the CDR3 is TGTGCCAGCAGTTTATCTCTCGGACTAAACAATGAGCAGTTCTTC.